This entry describes one T cell receptor beta chain. Its binding antigen is unknown. No base-level quality is on record; no much larger clone is a single base apart. The data originate from a study of T cell responses to AZD1222 COVID-19 vaccine (dated by TCRdb to 2020 to 2022). General notes on the study: AZD1222 recipients with second doses at about 4 weeks or about 12 weeks were pooled, because spike-specific TCR depth and breadth did not differ between schedules. A total of under 250 trial participants underwent TCR sequencing, of whom roughly 210 had received two doses of AZD1222 and approximately 25 had received two doses of the MenACWY control vaccine. Trial participants were enrolled by age into subgroups of 18-55, 56-69 and 70-plus years, and around 140, 26 and 57 TCR-sequenced participants, respectively, were included in these subgroups. The full study reports these points: CD4 TCRs associated with the vaccine covered the entire spike protein, and the dominant responses were in regions 160-218 and 743-854. Reportedly, almost half of the unique spike-specific TCRs recognized epitopes lying outside the regions that are mutated in the B.1.351 and B.1.1.7 variants. Because no samples from the day 14 peak response were available, repertoires could be characterized only after the peak T cell response. Conclusions about previously exposed vaccinees are limited because only six or seven AZD1222 recipients were SARS-CoV-2 seropositive at baseline. In the small 56-69-year group, the increase in depth fell short of significance, most likely because of low power. Participants were mostly white British, with more females than males. The authors suggested clonal diversity may have been underestimated. After two AZD1222 doses, spike-specific TCR breadth and depth were significantly higher than at day 0 and than in MenACWY recipients.

The time point tag for this specimen amounts to: baseline before first vaccination. Samples from vaccinated people were obtained from the UK trials COV001 and COV002, which included a single-blind randomized controlled phase 2/3 trial of AZD1222 (ChAdOx1 nCoV-19) in healthy adults. Trial participant PBMC samples were collected at day 0 and day 28 after the second dose for TCRbeta chain sequencing. The CDR3 regions of human TCRbeta chains were analyzed by immunosequencing. Turning to the authors' computational methods: TCRs in the repertoires were matched against a reference library of SARS-CoV-2-specific TCRs that had been generated with the MIRA antigen-specificity platform. Breadth meant the fraction of unique TCRs that were SARS-CoV-2-associated, whereas depth meant the fraction of total T cells that were SARS-CoV-2-associated. Each spike-specific TCR was assigned to its reactive spike region and to a CD4 or CD8 class using the MIRA data. Log10-transformed breadth and depth values were compared by one-way ANOVA with Sidak's multiple comparisons tests. TCRdb provides this immuneACCESS table in a form limited to in-frame rearrangements. Some clones are lacking; in checked studies, under half of them reflect an unresolved V gene, and why the rest are absent is not known. V, J and clone size are those of that table, while D and trimming were read from the DNA. The sample table contains about 140,000 clones; only one count was recorded for about 91% of them. Around 3% of the sample is taken by the ten largest.

The CDR3 runs 16 amino acids, cysteine and phenylalanine included. Kept here is only the CDR3 DNA, which spans 48 bases and is read in frame from base 1. CDR1 and CDR2, looked up from the germline V gene, are SGDLS and YYNGEE. At the junction V is shortened by 0 bases and J by 2 bases, with 15 bases in between. The sample was peripheral blood, taken on day 0 of AZD1222 vaccination. The sequence came from an adult in good health. The sequence joins TRBV9 to TRBJ2-7; the D segment might be TRBD1 or TRBD2, since each matches 7 bases. The nucleotide sequence reads as follows: TGTGCCAGCAGCGTAGGCCAGGGGGGGCCCACCTACGAGCAGTACTTC. It encodes CASSVGQGGPTYEQYF.